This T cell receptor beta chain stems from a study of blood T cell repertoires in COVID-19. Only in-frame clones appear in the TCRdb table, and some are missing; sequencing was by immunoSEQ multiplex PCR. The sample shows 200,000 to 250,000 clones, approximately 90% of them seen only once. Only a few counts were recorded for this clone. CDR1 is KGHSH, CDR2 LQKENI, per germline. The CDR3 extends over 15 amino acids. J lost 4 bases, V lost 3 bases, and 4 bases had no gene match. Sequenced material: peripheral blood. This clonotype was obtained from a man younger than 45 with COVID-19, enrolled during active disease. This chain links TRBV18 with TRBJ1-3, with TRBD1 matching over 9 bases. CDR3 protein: CASSPRQGEGNTIYF. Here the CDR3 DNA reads TGTGCCAGCTCACCTCGACAGGGGGAAGGAAACACCATATATTTT.